The 4 T cell receptor beta chains listed next were all sequenced from one sample in a study of cytomegalovirus exposure and HLA in healthy donors. The PCR employed 60 Vbeta primers together with 13 Jbeta primers. Data came from immunoSEQ multiplex PCR; TCRdb stores just in-frame clones and leaves some out. Here the sample spans 90,000 to 110,000 clones, 81% being singletons. The sample comprised PBMCs. All receptors derive from a woman aged 25 to 39 in good health and CMV-seronegative.

This clone was found a few times. This chain joins TRBV12-5 and TRBJ2-1, with D perhaps matching TRBD2 (5 bases). Trimming shortened V by 7 bases and J by 0 bases, and 10 bases separated the two germline ends. The CDR3 runs to 14 residues. Germline V gene lookup returns CDR1 LGHNT and CDR2 FRNRAP. CDR3: CASAPLVSYNEQFF. The CDR3, as DNA: TGTGCTAGTGCCCCACTAGTCTCCTACAATGAGCAGTTCTTC.

The chain links TRBV11-2 to TRBJ2-5, with 11 bases lining up with TRBD2. The closer fit of TRBJ2-7 to the DNA end suggests the J call may be wrong. CDR1 and CDR2 (germline): SGHAT, FQNNGV. This CDR3 has 15 amino acids. The CDR3: CASSSTLAGGGEQYF. Here the CDR3 DNA reads TGTGCCAGCAGCTCTACCCTAGCGGGAGGAGGCGAGCAGTACTTC.

V usage is TRBV9 and J usage is TRBJ1-2; D call uncertain. Germline V lookup: CDR1 SGDLS, CDR2 YYNGEE. The CDR3 runs 16 residues. The V and J ends lost 0 bases and 0 bases respectively, with 12 bases between them. The CDR3 coding sequence is TGTGCCAGCAGCGTAGCTCCGCAGAAGTCTAACTATGGCTACACCTTC. Translation gives CASSVAPQKSNYGYTF.

This clone turned up a few times. The V and J genes are TRBV28 and TRBJ2-7; TRBD1 matches at 11 bases. Losses at the gene ends were 5 bases for V and 3 bases for J; bases not matched to a gene: 18. The CDR3 contains 19 residues. CDR1 is MDHEN and CDR2 is SYDVKM in the germline V gene. Here the CDR3 reads CASSPLDRDRGDWVYEQYF. For the CDR3, the DNA is TGTGCCAGCAGTCCATTAGACCGGGACAGGGGGGATTGGGTCTACGAGCAGTACTTC.